This TCR beta chain was sequenced during a study of T-cell memory formation after mild COVID-19. Study at large: Clustering of TCRs was largely donor specific.

Findings and caveats of the study: The main location of contracting CD4+ clones was CM and EM, and that of contracting CD8+ clones was EMRA.

MiXCR, run by TCRdb on the 5' RACE reads, gives a single entry per CDR3 protein. The table includes approximately 350,000 distinct CDR3 sequences, approximately 14% detected once. Concerning this clonotype itself: Its matching antigen is unknown.

Material for sequencing was PBMCs or a T cell subset sorted from them (not recorded which). The receptor's source is a man aged 18-30 years who had mild COVID-19 (a few samples of this study predate the infection). Cell type and time point are not known.

DNA of the CDR3: TGTGCCAGCAGCTTAGCGGCCGGACAGATCGGGAACACCGGGGAGCTGTTTTTT. It translates to CASSLAAGQIGNTGELFF. J is TRBJ2-2 and V is TRBV7-2; D may be TRBD1 (6 bases). Trimming shortened V by 0 bases and J by 1 base, and 15 bases separated the two germline ends. CDR1 and CDR2 (germline): SGHTA, FQGNSA. This CDR3 spans 18 amino acids.